The 8 T cell receptor beta chains reported below all come from one sample, sequenced in a study of blood T cells in healthy people across ages. With a J-beta primer mix and a sample-barcoded 5' primer, a second PCR ran roughly 6 to 11 cycles. TCRdb called the 5' RACE reads again in MiXCR, with one record for every CDR3 protein. The sample has about 2 million distinct CDR3 sequences; around 48% are singletons. Sequencing used blood. The receptors here all came from a woman aged 40-49 years in good health.

V is TRBV20-1 and J is TRBJ2-3; D not certain. V was shortened by 3 bases and J by 7 bases, with 8 bases between the two germline ends. Looked up from germline, CDR1 is DFQATT and CDR2 is SNEGSKA (reference sequence). The length of the CDR3 is 11 residues. The CDR3 DNA reads as TGCAGTGCTAGGGCAATGAATACGCAGTATTTT. Residues: CSARAMNTQYF.

This chain connects TRBV4-3 to TRBJ2-5; unclear D gene. The CDR3 consists of 15 residues. Germline lookup yields CDR1 LGHNA and CDR2 YSLEER. V lost 0 bases to trimming and J lost 2 bases, with 10 bases between them. CDR3 amino acids: CASSQDRAPQETQYF. CDR3 DNA sequence: TGCGCCAGCAGCCAAGATCGGGCCCCACAAGAGACCCAGTACTTC.

This chain joins TRBV4-3 and TRBJ2-1; 12 bases align to TRBD2. CDR1 is LGHNA, CDR2 YSLEER, per germline. The CDR3 has 16 amino acids. V was pared by 0 bases and J by 7 bases, with 4 bases of the junction left unmatched. The DNA of the CDR3 is TGCGCCAGCAGCCAAGAAAGGACTAGCGGGATAAATGAGCAGTTCTTC. Protein: CASSQERTSGINEQFF.

This sequence joins TRBV3-1 and TRBJ2-4; D tentatively fits TRBD1 or TRBD2 (5 bases each). V gave up 5 bases and J gave up 8 bases, with 22 bases separating them. The CDR3 loop spans 16 amino acids. Germline V gene data show CDR1 as LGHDT and CDR2 as YNNKEL (reference sequence). The CDR3 loop is CASSSVWGIKKDIQYF. The CDR3 coding sequence is TGTGCCAGCAGCTCGGTGTGGGGGATCAAAAAAGACATTCAGTACTTC.

This sequence joins TRBV5-6 and TRBJ2-7; 8 bases are a match to TRBD1. Germline V lookup: CDR1 SGHDT, CDR2 YYEEEE. CDR3 length: 14 residues. Unmatched junction bases numbered 6, after V lost 2 bases and J lost 5 bases. As DNA, the CDR3 is TGTGCCAGCAGCTTCGGACAGGGCTGGAACGAGCAGTACTTC. Encoded protein: CASSFGQGWNEQYF.

The V gene is TRBV6-5, the J gene TRBJ2-5; D may be TRBD1 (5 bases). The end of the DNA fits TRBJ2-7 better, so the J call may be wrong. This CDR3 comprises 13 residues. Germline V gene data show CDR1 as MNHEY and CDR2 as SVGAGI. Here the CDR3 reads CASRLSQGYEQYF. The DNA of the CDR3 is TGTGCCAGCAGACTCAGCCAGGGATACGAGCAGTACTTC.

This chain links TRBV24-1 with TRBJ2-7, with D possibly matching TRBD2 (6 bases). The DNA matches TRBJ2-5 better at its end, which makes the J call doubtful. Germline V gene lookup returns CDR1 KGHDR and CDR2 SFDVKD. The CDR3 is 14 residues long. CDR3 sequence reads: CATSGGDVRETQYF. Here the CDR3 DNA reads TGTGCCACCAGTGGCGGGGACGTTCGGGAGACCCAGTACTTC.

This clonotype has just one count. The rearrangement joins TRBV6-5 to TRBJ2-1; weak D call: TRBD1 (6 bases). With 6 bases removed from V and 5 bases from J, the gap between germline ends came to 14 bases. The CDR3 has 14 amino acids. From germline, CDR1 is MNHEY and CDR2 SVGAGI. CDR3: CASRGGTRHNEQFF. In nucleotides, the CDR3 is TGTGCCAGCAGAGGTGGGACAAGGCACAATGAGCAGTTCTTC.